This T cell receptor (beta chain) came from a study of shared clonotypes between healthy human individuals. Overall study: The cohort comprised a couple of women and three men. Their ages spanned 18 to 49 years.

The germline V and J ends were trimmed by 6 bases and 4 bases, with 4 bases remaining between them. CDR1 and CDR2 from the germline V gene are SNHLY and FYNNEI. The CDR3 length is 11 residues. The authors ran the assay at deep level. The protocol was immunoSEQ multiplex PCR, while the TCRdb copy is restricted to in-frame clones and leaves out a portion. Seen here are some 2,500,000 clones, around 90% observed once, and the top ten hold roughly 0.34%. Points on this clone: Its cognate antigen is unknown. This CDR3 is also generated by other DNA sequences in the sample.

Overall study results and limits: Limited genetic and exposure-history diversity came from having few donors. Non-shared clonotypes showed lower generation probabilities than clonotypes common to all four donors.

This rearrangement joins TRBV2 to TRBJ2-1; D remains ambiguous. The specimen sequenced was naive CD4+ T cells from PBMCs. Subset specified: CD45RA+ positively selected. The clonotype comes from a man younger than 35 in good health. Some clones in this sample may be carry-over from other donors' samples. In DNA, the CDR3 is TGTGCCAGCAGGGTATACAATGAGCAGTTCTTC. Translating gives CASRVYNEQFF.